This TCR beta chain is drawn from a study of T cell responses to AZD1222 COVID-19 vaccine. Turning to this clone: Its antigen is not identified.

The protocol was immunoSEQ multiplex PCR, while the TCRdb copy is restricted to in-frame clones and leaves out a portion. The table has about 76,000 clones, more than 60% seen once; the top ten hold 27%. Study-wide results and caveats: Clonal diversity may have been underestimated in mostly white British donors. CD4 TCRs linked to vaccination spanned spike, dominating at 160-218 and 743-854.

The CDR3 contains 17 residues. Germline values: CDR1 SGHNT, CDR2 YYREEE (reference sequence). Between the trimmed V and J ends, which lost 4 bases and 7 bases, there was a span of 24 bases. The receptor comes from an adult who received the MenACWY meningococcal vaccine as a control. Sequenced here: peripheral blood, sampled 28 days after the second dose of the MenACWY control vaccine. The chain uses TRBV5-4 and TRBJ2-1, with D perhaps matching TRBD2 (6 bases). The CDR3 nucleotides are TGTGCCAGCAGCCCGAATTCCCGACGGGAGTTGGGGAATGAGCAGTTCTTC. Translation: CASSPNSRRELGNEQFF.